The sequence of this T cell receptor (beta chain) was determined in a study of blood T cells in healthy people across ages. PCR was performed a second time for roughly 6 to 12 cycles using a sample-barcoded 5' primer and a J-beta primer mix. TCRdb ran MiXCR on the 5' RACE reads and lists one entry per CDR3 protein. Of about 1,400,000 distinct CDR3 sequences in the sample, roughly 40% were seen once. There are 15 residues in the CDR3. CDR1 and CDR2 (germline): DFQATT, SNEGSKA (reference sequence). As concerns this clonotype: An end of the junction does not agree with germline; a read error may underlie this.

The source is a woman aged 18-29 years in good health. The sequencing sample was made of blood. The rearrangement uses TRBV20-1 and TRBJ1-4; TRBD1 might be the D (5 bases). The CDR3 DNA sequence: TGCAGTGCTAGAAAGAGAGAGGGACCTAACGAAAAACTGTTTTTT. Amino acid sequence: CSARKREGPNEKLFF.